This T cell receptor (beta chain) was captured by sequencing in a study of cytomegalovirus exposure and HLA in healthy donors. Across the whole study: Among 150 million to 200 million T cells, an earlier analysis found around 100 million unique TCR beta sequences.

In regard to this clone: Its matching antigen is unknown.

General observations from the study: Judged likely to be a sequencing artifact was a cluster of highly shared sequence variants. Association of a missense DCLRE1C variant with TCR beta V- and J-gene trimming was reported in a later analysis.

V lost 10 bases to trimming and J lost 4 bases; unmatched junction nucleotides: 7. The CDR3 has 13 amino acids. Germline CDR1 SNHLY, CDR2 FYNNEI. PCR employed 60 Vbeta and 13 Jbeta primers. Some clones are missing from TCRdb's copy, which holds only in-frame ones; the method was immunoSEQ multiplex PCR. The sample yields about 190,000 clones, 80% to 90% seen once. The clonotype was recovered from a man younger than 40 in good health and CMV-seronegative. The chain is built from TRBV2 and TRBJ2-1, with TRBD1 matching over 7 bases. The sample consisted of PBMCs. For the CDR3, the DNA is TGTGCCATAACCGGGACAGCTTACAATGAGCAGTTCTTC. This codes for CAITGTAYNEQFF.